Ten or more counts support the clone carrying this T cell receptor (beta chain). Its antigen is not known. The record originates from a study of identical twins. General study points: Within cord blood, abundant beta clonotypes carried fewer insertions, but memory repertoires showed no such trend.

One entry per CDR3 protein results from TCRdb running MiXCR on the 5' RACE reads. This table holds approximately 140,000 distinct CDR3 sequences, roughly 3.5% found once. Healthy Caucasians alone served as donors. This CDR3 has 16 amino acids. The V gene's germline CDR1 is LGHDT and CDR2 YNNKEL (reference sequence). Trimming removed 0 bases from V and 9 bases from J, with 15 bases in between. This TCR derives from a man aged 18 to 29 in good health. Sequencing was performed on memory T cells sorted from blood. V gene TRBV3-1 combines with J gene TRBJ1-6, with D maybe TRBD1 (5 bases). DNA of the CDR3: TGTGCCAGCAGCCAAGAAGGTGACAGATCTTTTTCACCCCTCCACTTT. The encoded protein is CASSQEGDRSFSPLHF.